What follows are 17 T cell receptor beta chains derived from one specimen sequenced in a study of blood T cell repertoires in COVID-19. Using immunoSEQ multiplex PCR, the repertoire was profiled, and TCRdb retains in-frame clones only, with some absent. This table has tens of thousands of clones, more than 75% appearing once. Sequencing used peripheral blood. These receptors were collected from an elderly man with active or convalescent COVID-19.

The rearrangement links TRBV19 to TRBJ2-3; tentative D call: TRBD2 (5 bases). Trimming pared 5 bases from V and 4 bases from J, leaving 10 bases between. This CDR3 has 13 amino acids. The germline CDR1 and CDR2 sequences are LNHDA and SQIVND (reference sequence). The chain's CDR3 is CASSFGLADTQYF. DNA of the CDR3: TGTGCCAGTAGTTTCGGACTGGCAGATACGCAGTATTTT.

The rearrangement joins TRBV11-2 to TRBJ1-4; D remains ambiguous. Trimming cost V 5 bases and J 0 bases, with 10 bases left between them. The CDR3 is made up of 15 amino acids. In germline, CDR1 is SGHAT, CDR2 FQNNGV. DNA for the CDR3: TGTGCCAGCAGCCCCCGACAAACAACTAATGAAAAACTGTTTTTT. Amino acids: CASSPRQTTNEKLFF.

This clone appeared a single time. J is TRBJ1-1 and V is TRBV28; D ambiguous. Germline V gives CDR1 MDHEN, CDR2 SYDVKM. V lost 4 bases to trimming and J lost 1 base, with 4 bases between them. The CDR3 spans 12 residues. CDR3 DNA: TGTGCCAGCAGTTCCGGGAACACTGAAGCTTTCTTT. It yields the protein CASSSGNTEAFF.

The chain carries TRBV12-3 or TRBV12-4 and TRBJ2-1; weak D call: TRBD2 (5 bases). With 3 bases removed from V and 8 bases from J, the gap between germline ends came to 8 bases. This CDR3 has 12 amino acids. Here the CDR3 DNA reads TGTGCCAGCAGTTTCCGGGGTGATGAGCAGTTCTTC. Its protein is CASSFRGDEQFF.

This clone has a handful of counts. The chain links TRBV21-1 to TRBJ2-3; the D call of TRBD1 is as the table states it, not checked on the DNA. TRBV21-1 is assigned pseudogene status. CDR3 length equals 17 residues. The CDR3 DNA reads TGTGCCAGCACCTGGGACAGGGGGCGCCTGTCGACAGATACGCAGTATTTT. Its protein product is CASTWDRGRLSTDTQYF.

The gene calls are TRBV6-6 and TRBJ1-1, with a tentative D call TRBD1 (6 bases). V was cut by 6 bases and J by 6 bases, with 14 bases left in between. Germline values: CDR1 MNHNY, CDR2 SVGAGI (reference sequence). The CDR3 is 13 residues long. This chain's CDR3 is CASRDRGSAEAFF. The CDR3 nucleotides are TGTGCCAGCAGGGATAGGGGGTCGGCTGAAGCTTTCTTT.

This rearrangement joins TRBV27 to TRBJ2-1; 9 bases map to TRBD1. V lost 5 bases and J lost 2; bases outside the gene matches: 7. The germline V gene has CDR1 MNHEY and CDR2 SMNVEV (reference sequence). The CDR3 covers 16 residues. CDR3 residues: CASSGRRTGAYNEQFF. In DNA form, the CDR3 reads TGTGCCAGCAGTGGCCGGAGGACAGGGGCCTACAATGAGCAGTTCTTC.

J is TRBJ1-2 and V is TRBV7-9, with TRBD1 identical over 8 bases. CDR3 length: 15 amino acids. Germline CDR1 reads SEHNR; CDR2 reads FQNEAQ (reference sequence). Trimming took 2 bases from V and 6 from J; bases not matched to a gene: 8. CDR3 DNA: TGTGCCAGCAGCTTACTGACTCAGGGGGCTGATGGCTACACCTTC. Its protein is CASSLLTQGADGYTF.

Comment on this clone: Other nucleotide sequences from this sample produce the same CDR3. The V and J genes are TRBV18 and TRBJ2-3; 12 nucleotides match TRBD1. The CDR3 has 15 amino acids. V lost 2 bases and J lost 4; bases outside the gene matches: 1. Looked up from germline, CDR1 is KGHSH and CDR2 is LQKENI. The CDR3 region has the DNA TGTGCCAGCTCACCAGGGACAGGGGGCGCAGATACGCAGTATTTT. Translated: CASSPGTGGADTQYF.

This rearrangement joins TRBV28 to TRBJ1-2; D is possibly TRBD1 (5 bases). Deletions cut 3 bases from V and 5 bases from J, with 16 bases between. CDR1 MDHEN and CDR2 SYDVKM come from the germline V gene. The CDR3 is 15 residues long. CDR3 region: CASSFRQFVGYGYTF. In nucleotides, the CDR3 is TGTGCCAGCAGTTTCCGACAGTTCGTGGGGTATGGCTACACCTTC.

The chain combines TRBV2 with TRBJ2-1, with 11 bases lining up with TRBD2. Trimming took 7 bases from V and 8 from J; bases not matched to a gene: 10. The CDR3 sequence is 15 residues long. Germline assignment: CDR1 SNHLY and CDR2 FYNNEI. DNA of the CDR3: TGTGCCAGCAAGTTCGGGACTAGCGGAAAAGATGAGCAGTTCTTC. Translated, it gives CASKFGTSGKDEQFF.

V and J are TRBV5-1 and TRBJ1-4; D perhaps matches TRBD1 (5 bases). CDR3 length: 16 amino acids. The germline V gene encodes CDR1 SGHRS and CDR2 YFSETQ. Between the trimmed V and J ends, which lost 4 bases and 4 bases, there was a span of 17 bases. The CDR3 sequence is CASSASPMGGNEKLFF. The DNA of the CDR3 is TGCGCCAGCAGCGCAAGTCCCATGGGGGGTAATGAAAAACTGTTTTTT.

The V and J genes are TRBV18 and TRBJ1-6, with D hard to call. Germline V CDR1 and CDR2: KGHSH, LQKENI. This CDR3 spans 15 amino acids. Trimming shortened V by 3 bases and J by 0 bases, and 6 bases separated the two germline ends. This CDR3 is CASSPAGSYNSPLHF. CDR3 nucleotide sequence: TGTGCCAGCTCACCGGCAGGCTCCTATAATTCACCCCTCCACTTT.

The chain uses TRBV9 and TRBJ1-1, with TRBD1 matching over 9 bases. The CDR3 is 15 residues long. The germline CDR1 and CDR2 sequences are SGDLS and YYNGEE. Trimming at V came to 3 bases and at J to 6 bases, leaving 9 bases not matched to a gene. The CDR3: CASSGRTGVIAEAFF. The CDR3 DNA follows: TGTGCCAGCAGCGGGAGGACAGGGGTGATAGCTGAAGCTTTCTTT.

The rearrangement uses TRBV18 and TRBJ1-5; 8 bases are shared with TRBD1. This CDR3 comprises 14 residues. In germline, CDR1 is KGHSH, CDR2 LQKENI. Unmatched junction bases numbered 4, after V lost 4 bases and J lost 5 bases. The CDR3 DNA reads TGTGCCAGCTCACGGACAGGGTCAGATCAGCCCCAGCATTTT. The encoded protein is CASSRTGSDQPQHF.

The rearrangement joins TRBV21-1 to TRBJ1-5; the D call of TRBD1 is as the table states it, not checked on the DNA. TRBV21-1 is deemed a pseudogene. The CDR3 spans 14 residues. CDR3 sequence (DNA): TGTGCCAGCAGGAGGGGGACAGAAAATCAGCCCCAGCATTTT. It is translated as CASRRGTENQPQHF.

The rearrangement joins TRBV29-1 to TRBJ1-1, with 7 bases identical to TRBD1. The V segment lost 4 bases and the J segment 5 bases; nucleotides outside the gene matches: 13. The CDR3 is made up of 15 amino acids. Germline V gene data show CDR1 as SQVTM and CDR2 as ANQGSEA. CDR3 region: CSVVQGPNRGTEAFF. CDR3 coding DNA: TGCAGCGTTGTCCAAGGGCCAAACAGGGGAACTGAAGCTTTCTTT.